What follows describes a single T cell receptor (beta chain). Using immunoSEQ multiplex PCR, the repertoire was profiled, and TCRdb retains in-frame clones only, with some absent. Counted here are approximately 50,000 clones, over 85% occurring once; the ten biggest clones make up approximately 0.8%. This entry comes from a study of control samples from healthy donors and cancer patients. Germline-derived CDR1 and CDR2 are LNHDA and SQIVND (reference sequence). After removal of 8 bases from V and 4 bases from J, the junction contained 8 bases not matched to a gene. The CDR3 is 14 residues long. Sequencing used PBMCs. The chain joins TRBV19 to TRBJ2-1; 7 bases map to TRBD1. This TCR derives from a man aged 25 to 45 with colorectal cancer. As DNA, the CDR3 is TGTGCCAGTTCCAGGGGGAAAATTTACAATGAGCAGTTCTTC. It is translated as CASSRGKIYNEQFF.